These 27 T cell receptor beta chains were sequenced from one sample in a study of shared clonotypes between healthy human individuals. The method was immunoSEQ multiplex PCR; TCRdb's version includes in-frame clones alone and lacks a portion of them. The table lists 2 million to 2.5 million clones, about 95% of them singletons. Sequencing was performed on naive CD4+ T cells sorted from blood. Sample subset: CD45RA+ positively selected. The receptors derive from a man younger than 30 in good health.

This chain uses TRBV10-3 with TRBJ2-3; 15 nucleotides agree with TRBD2. With V trimmed by 4 bases and J by 2 bases, 4 bases remained unmatched. Germline V gene data show CDR1 as ENHRY and CDR2 as SYGVKD. The CDR3 sequence is 17 residues long. The CDR3 protein is CAISGTSGGANTDTQYF. CDR3 in DNA: TGTGCCATCAGTGGGACTAGCGGGGGGGCCAACACAGATACGCAGTATTTT.

The CDR3 loop reads CASSSPRGAKYEQYF. The CDR3 nucleotides are TGTGCCAGCAGTTCCCCGAGGGGGGCAAAATACGAGCAGTACTTC. V usage is TRBV6-5 and J usage is TRBJ2-7; tentatively, D is TRBD1 or TRBD2 (6 bases each). V lost 4 bases and J lost 4, with 17 bases in between. The CDR3 is 15 residues long. The germline V gene encodes CDR1 MNHEY and CDR2 SVGAGI.

This clone has a count of ten or more. Other DNA sequences in this specimen translate into the identical CDR3. The chain joins TRBV5-4 to TRBJ2-3; 11 bases agree with TRBD1. The CDR3 contains 15 residues. V was clipped by 5 bases and J by 3 bases; unmatched bases: 5. Germline CDR1 and CDR2: SGHNT and YYREEE (reference sequence). The CDR3 sequence is CASRLDRGLTDTQYF. The CDR3 region has the DNA TGTGCCAGCAGACTGGACAGGGGGCTGACAGATACGCAGTATTTT.

This rearrangement joins TRBV15 to TRBJ1-5; no firm D call. The CDR3 contains 12 residues. V lost 8 bases and J lost 7, with 12 bases in between. Germline CDR1 reads LNHNV; CDR2 reads YYDKDF (reference sequence). The CDR3 is CATAWGRQPQHF. For the CDR3, the DNA is TGTGCCACCGCCTGGGGTCGGCAGCCCCAGCATTTT.

The J gene is TRBJ2-7, the V gene TRBV11-2; D unresolved. Looked up from germline, CDR1 is SGHAT and CDR2 is FQNNGV. Trimming pared 1 base from V and 0 bases from J, leaving 7 bases between. The CDR3 has 14 residues. CDR3 protein: CASSLVASSYEQYF. In DNA, the CDR3 is TGTGCCAGCAGCTTAGTTGCTAGCTCCTACGAGCAGTACTTC.

This clone was seen once. The chain has TRBV9 and TRBJ2-5; TRBD2 aligns across 11 bases. The CDR3 consists of 16 residues. CDR1 and CDR2 from the germline V gene are SGDLS and YYNGEE. J was trimmed by 7 bases and V by 2 bases; bases with no gene match: 10. The CDR3 DNA sequence: TGTGCCAGCAGCGTGACAGGGACTAGCGGTGTGGGGACCCAGTACTTC. This codes for CASSVTGTSGVGTQYF.

The rearrangement uses TRBV12-5 and TRBJ1-2; possibly TRBD1 for D (6 bases). This CDR3 contains 15 residues. The germline CDR1 and CDR2 sequences are LGHNT and FRNRAP. Trimming took off 2 bases at V and 3 bases at J, with 13 bases between the two ends. The CDR3: CASGLTEGVDYGYTF. As DNA, the CDR3 is TGTGCTAGTGGTTTGACCGAGGGGGTAGACTATGGCTACACCTTC.

The V and J genes are TRBV7-8 and TRBJ2-7; D gene ambiguous. Trimming shortened V by 2 bases and J by 2 bases, and 4 bases separated the two germline ends. Germline assignment: CDR1 SGHVS and CDR2 FQNEAQ. This CDR3 is 12 amino acids long. The CDR3 spells CASSLRTYEQYF. CDR3 coding DNA: TGTGCCAGCAGCTTAAGGACCTACGAGCAGTACTTC.

The V and J genes are TRBV7-2 and TRBJ2-1; 12 bases line up with TRBD2. CDR1 and CDR2 (germline): SGHTA, FQGNSA. The CDR3 is made up of 15 amino acids. V lost 2 bases to trimming and J lost 9 bases; unmatched junction nucleotides: 5. The CDR3 region has the DNA TGTGCCAGCAGCTTAAACAAACTAGCGGGAGGTGAGCAGTTCTTC. As protein: CASSLNKLAGGEQFF. The full variable domain, rest sourced from reference TRBV7-2 and TRBJ2-1, is GAGVSQSPSNKVTEKGKDVELRCDPISGHTALYWYRQSLGQGLEFLIYFQGNSAPDKSGLPSDRFSAERTGGSVSTLTIQRTQQEDSAVYLCASSLNKLAGGEQFFGPGTRLTVL.

This rearrangement joins TRBV10-3 to TRBJ2-1; TRBD2 matches 14 bases. V was pared by 5 bases and J by 7 bases, with 7 bases of the junction left unmatched. Germline V lookup: CDR1 ENHRY, CDR2 SYGVKD. The CDR3 sequence is 16 residues long. In DNA, the CDR3 is TGTGCCATCAGTAGCCGGGGGACTAGCGGGAGTAATGAGCAGTTCTTC. Its protein product is CAISSRGTSGSNEQFF.

With regard to this clone: At the DNA level, this CDR3 is encoded by other sequences in the same sample as well. The chain links TRBV29-1 to TRBJ2-5, with D possibly matching TRBD1 (6 bases). Germline-derived CDR1 and CDR2 are SQVTM and ANQGSEA. This CDR3 contains 12 residues. V lost 5 bases and J 5 bases, leaving 12 bases between the germline ends. In DNA, the CDR3 is TGCAGCGTTCGTACAGGGACCGAGACCCAGTACTTC. It specifies CSVRTGTETQYF.

This chain uses TRBV10-3 with TRBJ2-7; 7 nucleotides match TRBD2. The CDR3 loop spans 14 amino acids. The V segment lost 2 bases and the J segment 5 bases; nucleotides outside the gene matches: 6. Germline CDR1 and CDR2: ENHRY and SYGVKD. As DNA, the CDR3 is TGTGCCATCAGTGAGGTAAGGGAGGGCGACGAGCAGTACTTC. Encoded protein: CAISEVREGDEQYF.

The chain recombines TRBV6-6 with TRBJ2-7, with 9 bases fitting TRBD2. Germline V gene data show CDR1 as MNHNY and CDR2 as SVGAGI (reference sequence). V dropped 4 bases and J dropped 7; count of bases not matched to a gene: 14. The CDR3 is made up of 16 amino acids. The CDR3 DNA follows: TGTGCCAGCAGTTCCCCCCCGGGCGGGGGGGCGAGGGAGCAGTACTTC. It yields the protein CASSSPPGGGAREQYF.

CDR3 nucleotides: TGTGCCACCAGCAGGCAGGTAGATCAGCCCCAGCATTTT. Translated: CATSRQVDQPQHF. This chain connects TRBV15 to TRBJ1-5; D gene unclear. This CDR3 has 13 amino acids. The V gene's germline CDR1 is LNHNV and CDR2 YYDKDF (reference sequence). V was shortened by 3 bases and J by 5 bases, with 8 bases between the two germline ends.

V gene TRBV11-2 combines with J gene TRBJ2-7; D uncertain. The V and J ends lost 5 bases and 2 bases respectively, with 10 bases between them. CDR1 and CDR2 (germline): SGHAT, FQNNGV. This CDR3 is 13 amino acids long. The CDR3 is CASSHHRAYEQYF. The CDR3 DNA sequence: TGTGCCAGCAGCCATCACCGCGCCTACGAGCAGTACTTC.

V gene TRBV5-1 combines with J gene TRBJ2-7; D may be TRBD1 (5 bases). V was shortened by 5 bases and J by 0 bases, with 15 bases between the two germline ends. The CDR3 totals 15 residues. CDR1 is SGHRS, CDR2 YFSETQ, per germline. This chain's CDR3 is CASSHTGSHSYEQYF. The CDR3 region has the DNA TGCGCCAGCAGTCATACAGGATCCCACTCCTACGAGCAGTACTTC. The whole variable domain, filled in from reference TRBV5-1 and TRBJ2-7, reads KAGVTQTPRYLIKTRGQQVTLSCSPISGHRSVSWYQQTPGQGLQFLFEYFSETQRNKGNFPGRFSGRQFSNSRSEMNVSTLELGDSALYLCASSHTGSHSYEQYFGPGTRLTVT.

As concerns this clone: Other DNA sequences from this sample encode an identical CDR3 as well. This sequence joins TRBV11-3 and TRBJ2-3; D gene ambiguous. From germline, CDR1 is SGHNT and CDR2 YENEEA. This CDR3 has 15 residues. V was trimmed by 5 bases and J by 0 bases, leaving 12 bases between them. CDR3 sequence: CASSLDGGSTDTQYF. The CDR3 DNA reads TGTGCCAGCAGCCTCGACGGTGGGAGCACAGATACGCAGTATTTT.

This clone was observed once. This chain links TRBV27 with TRBJ2-7, with TRBD2 matching over 7 bases. Germline CDR1 and CDR2: MNHEY and SMNVEV (reference sequence). J lost 2 bases, V lost 6 bases, and 1 base had no gene match. This CDR3 comprises 12 residues. The chain's CDR3 is CASRGGTYEQYF. CDR3 coding DNA: TGTGCCAGCAGGGGGGGGACCTACGAGCAGTACTTC.

V gene TRBV6-6 combines with J gene TRBJ1-2, with 7 bases fitting TRBD1. Germline loops: CDR1 MNHNY, CDR2 SVGAGI (reference sequence). Losses at the gene ends were 5 bases for V and 6 bases for J; bases not matched to a gene: 9. CDR3 size: 14 residues. The CDR3 loop reads CASSTPGTVDGYTF. CDR3 nucleotide sequence: TGTGCCAGCAGTACTCCTGGGACAGTTGATGGCTACACCTTC.

As regards this clone: One junction end disagrees with the germline gene, perhaps due to a read error. The V call is TRBV5-3, the J call TRBJ2-1, with D possibly called TRBD1 or TRBD2 (5 bases each). TRBV5-3 is sorted into the ORF group, with uncertain function. The CDR3 spans 12 residues. The CDR3 sequence: CASSWGKNEQFF. The DNA of the CDR3 is TGTGCCAGCAGCTGGGGGAAGAATGAGCAGTTCTTC.

V gene TRBV5-1 combines with J gene TRBJ2-7; 8 bases are a match to TRBD1. Germline V gives CDR1 SGHRS, CDR2 YFSETQ. Trimming at V came to 0 bases and at J to 6 bases, leaving 2 bases not matched to a gene. The CDR3 length is 13 residues. The CDR3 nucleotides read TGCGCCAGCAGCTTGGGGGACAGGCTCGAGCAGTACTTC. Protein product: CASSLGDRLEQYF. The variable domain in full, with the rest retrieved from reference TRBV5-1 and TRBJ2-7, is KAGVTQTPRYLIKTRGQQVTLSCSPISGHRSVSWYQQTPGQGLQFLFEYFSETQRNKGNFPGRFSGRQFSNSRSEMNVSTLELGDSALYLCASSLGDRLEQYFGPGTRLTVT.

The chain uses TRBV18 and TRBJ1-5, with a possible D match to TRBD1 (6 bases). V lost 5 bases and J 2 bases, leaving 16 bases between the germline ends. The CDR3 is made up of 16 amino acids. The V gene's germline CDR1 is KGHSH and CDR2 LQKENI. CDR3 sequence (DNA): TGTGCCAGCTCAGAGGCCGACAGGAAGGGCAATCAGCCCCAGCATTTT. This sequence encodes CASSEADRKGNQPQHF.

The genes are TRBV5-1 and TRBJ1-2, with 11 bases aligning to TRBD1. In germline, CDR1 is SGHRS, CDR2 YFSETQ. The trim removed 4 bases at V and 7 bases at J, leaving 3 bases unmatched. CDR3 length equals 13 residues. The CDR3 here is CASSGQGAGGYTF. In nucleotides, the CDR3 is TGCGCCAGCAGCGGACAGGGGGCAGGTGGCTACACCTTC.

The rearrangement links TRBV5-1 to TRBJ2-1; 7 nucleotides line up with TRBD2. Germline CDR1 is SGHRS and CDR2 is YFSETQ. Unmatched junction bases numbered 7, after V lost 4 bases and J lost 6 bases. This CDR3 spans 14 amino acids. CDR3 loop: CASSPKTSTNEQFF. In DNA, the CDR3 is TGCGCCAGCAGCCCGAAGACTAGCACCAATGAGCAGTTCTTC.

CDR3 nucleotide sequence: TGCGCCAGCAGCTTGGCGGTACAGGGGGCGGGAGAAAAACTGTTTTTT. It is translated as CASSLAVQGAGEKLFF. The rearrangement joins TRBV5-1 to TRBJ1-4; 9 bases match TRBD1. The ends lost 0 bases at V and 8 bases at J; junction bases unmatched: 8. The CDR3 has 16 residues. CDR1 is SGHRS, CDR2 YFSETQ, per germline.

As regards this clone: The identical CDR3 is also encoded by other nucleotide sequences in the sample. This chain connects TRBV7-2 to TRBJ2-3, with unresolved D. The germline V gene encodes CDR1 SGHTA and CDR2 FQGNSA. V lost 1 base to trimming and J lost 0 bases, with 5 bases between them. This CDR3 is built from 14 residues. CDR3 DNA: TGTGCCAGCAGCTTAGGCCTTAGCACAGATACGCAGTATTTT. Residues: CASSLGLSTDTQYF. Looking up the rest from reference TRBV7-2 and TRBJ2-3 gives the full variable domain: GAGVSQSPSNKVTEKGKDVELRCDPISGHTALYWYRQSLGQGLEFLIYFQGNSAPDKSGLPSDRFSAERTGGSVSTLTIQRTQQEDSAVYLCASSLGLSTDTQYFGPGTRLTVL.

The chain links TRBV5-8 to TRBJ2-5; maybe TRBD2 (6 bases). Per the germline V gene, CDR1 is SGHTS and CDR2 is YDEGEE. Trimming stripped 1 base from V and 5 bases from J, with 12 bases between. The CDR3 length is 14 residues. The DNA for the CDR3 is TGTGCCAGCAGCTTGTATCCCGGAGGGGAGACCCAGTACTTC. Its protein is CASSLYPGGETQYF.